These 9 T cell receptor beta chains came from one sample sequenced in a study of shared clonotypes between healthy human individuals. Produced via immunoSEQ multiplex PCR; TCRdb's table is partial and in-frame only. The sample lists around 640,000 clones; 96% were seen once. Terminally differentiated effector memory CD45RA+ cells were left out of the naive CD8 fraction, which was CD45RO-negative and positively selected for CCR7. The sequenced sample was naive CD8+ T cells sorted from blood. The source is a woman aged 25 to 45 in good health.

This rearrangement joins TRBV25-1 to TRBJ2-7; tentative D call: TRBD1 (6 bases). Trimming took off 3 bases at V and 2 bases at J, with 14 bases between the two ends. This CDR3 region has 15 residues. Germline CDR1 MGHDK, CDR2 SYGVNS. CDR3: CASSELGRGAYEQYF. The CDR3 DNA reads TGTGCCAGCAGTGAGTTGGGCAGGGGCGCCTACGAGCAGTACTTC.

The chain combines TRBV11-2 with TRBJ2-1; possibly TRBD1 for D (5 bases). The CDR3 is 13 amino acids. V lost 3 bases and J 6 bases, leaving 9 bases between the germline ends. Germline values: CDR1 SGHAT, CDR2 FQNNGV. The chain's CDR3 is CASSLARVNEQFF. As DNA, the CDR3 is TGTGCCAGCAGCTTGGCCAGGGTCAATGAGCAGTTCTTC.

The rearrangement joins TRBV5-1 to TRBJ2-7, with D perhaps matching TRBD1 (5 bases). Per the germline V gene, CDR1 is SGHRS and CDR2 is YFSETQ. The CDR3 spans 17 residues. V lost 3 bases and J lost 0, with 19 bases in between. CDR3 sequence reads: CASSSDVGQGFSYEQYF. The CDR3 DNA is TGCGCCAGCAGCTCGGACGTAGGCCAGGGTTTCTCCTACGAGCAGTACTTC.

This clone occurred once. This chain joins TRBV5-1 and TRBJ1-2, with 7 positions matching TRBD1. Germline CDR1 SGHRS, CDR2 YFSETQ. CDR3 size: 15 residues. J lost 2 bases, V lost 2 bases, and 6 bases had no gene match. CDR3 coding DNA: TGCGCCAGCAGCTTAACCTGGACAGGAAACTATGGCTACACCTTC. Translating gives CASSLTWTGNYGYTF.

J is TRBJ1-5 and V is TRBV6-1, with no clear D. In germline, CDR1 is MNHNS, CDR2 SASEGT. Trimming pared 2 bases from V and 6 bases from J, leaving 11 bases between. CDR3 size: 14 residues. The CDR3 reads CASSERTVLQPQHF. CDR3 nucleotide sequence: TGTGCCAGCAGTGAAAGAACAGTTCTTCAGCCCCAGCATTTT.

The chain joins TRBV5-1 to TRBJ2-1, with 11 bases matching TRBD2. The CDR3 contains 21 residues. In germline, CDR1 is SGHRS, CDR2 YFSETQ. Unmatched junction bases numbered 14, after V lost 0 bases and J lost 0 bases. CDR3 in DNA: TGCGCCAGCAGCTTGGGGGCCCCGGGACTAGCGGTACCTTACTCCTACAATGAGCAGTTCTTC. Translating it yields CASSLGAPGLAVPYSYNEQFF. Drawing the rest from reference TRBV5-1 and TRBJ2-1, the complete variable domain is KAGVTQTPRYLIKTRGQQVTLSCSPISGHRSVSWYQQTPGQGLQFLFEYFSETQRNKGNFPGRFSGRQFSNSRSEMNVSTLELGDSALYLCASSLGAPGLAVPYSYNEQFFGPGTRLTVL.

This chain joins TRBV19 and TRBJ1-2; D gene uncertain. Germline-derived CDR1 and CDR2 are LNHDA and SQIVND (reference sequence). Trimming removed 3 bases at V and 1 base at J, with 9 bases between. This CDR3 is 14 amino acids long. The CDR3 spells CASSIDTINYGYTF. CDR3 DNA sequence: TGTGCCAGTAGTATTGACACGATTAACTATGGCTACACCTTC. The entire variable domain, with the rest obtained from reference TRBV19 and TRBJ1-2, is as follows: DGGITQSPKYLFRKEGQNVTLSCEQNLNHDAMYWYRQDPGQGLRLIYYSQIVNDFQKGDIAEGYSVSREKKESFPLTVTSAQKNPTAFYLCASSIDTINYGYTFGSGTRLTVV.

The chain employs TRBV14 and TRBJ2-1; 13 bases align to TRBD2. J was trimmed by 8 bases and V by 7 bases; bases with no gene match: 8. The CDR3 is made up of 15 amino acids. Germline V lookup: CDR1 SGHDN, CDR2 FVKESK. CDR3 in amino acids: CASNGLAGVSHEQFF. The DNA for the CDR3 is TGTGCCAGCAACGGACTAGCGGGAGTTAGTCATGAGCAGTTCTTC.

The table lists this clone with a count of one. The chain uses TRBV6-1 and TRBJ2-2; D gene unclear. CDR3 length: 18 residues. Germline V gives CDR1 MNHNS, CDR2 SASEGT. Trimming shortened V by 0 bases and J by 3 bases, and 17 bases separated the two germline ends. In DNA form, the CDR3 reads TGTGCCAGCAGTGAAGCTGTCAGGTGGAGACGGGACACCGGGGAGCTGTTTTTT. Protein: CASSEAVRWRRDTGELFF.